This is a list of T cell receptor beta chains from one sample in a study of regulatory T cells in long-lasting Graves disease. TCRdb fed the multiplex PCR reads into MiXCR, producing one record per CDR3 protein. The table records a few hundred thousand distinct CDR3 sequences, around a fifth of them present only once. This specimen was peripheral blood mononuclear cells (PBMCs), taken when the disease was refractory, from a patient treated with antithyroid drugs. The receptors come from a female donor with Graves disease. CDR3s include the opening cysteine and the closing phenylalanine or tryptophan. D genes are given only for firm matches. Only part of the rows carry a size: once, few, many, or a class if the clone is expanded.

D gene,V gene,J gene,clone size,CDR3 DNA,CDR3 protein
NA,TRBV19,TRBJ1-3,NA,TGTGCCAGTATACGAGAACGCTCTGGAAACACCATATATTTT,CASIRERSGNTIYF
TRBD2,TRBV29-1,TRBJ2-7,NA,TGCAGCGTCCCGGGACTAGCGTCGGACGAGCAGTACTTC,CSVPGLASDEQYF
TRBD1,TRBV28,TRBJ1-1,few,TGTGCCAGCAGGTCACAGGGGCCGGGACTGAACACTGAAGCTTTCTTT,CASRSQGPGLNTEAFF
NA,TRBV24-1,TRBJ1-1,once,TGTGCCACCCTACGCTACGGGGGTAGGACTGAAGCTTTCTTT,CATLRYGGRTEAFF
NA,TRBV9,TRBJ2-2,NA,TGTGCCAGCAGCACCACTCTCGGCGGGGAGCTGTTTTTT,CASSTTLGGELFF
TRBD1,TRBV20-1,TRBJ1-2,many,TGCAGTGCTAGAGAACAGGGGATTGGCAGTGGCTACACCTTC,CSAREQGIGSGYTF
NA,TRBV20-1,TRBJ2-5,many,TGCAGTGCTAGCGACCCCCAAGAGACCCAGTACTTC,CSASDPQETQYF
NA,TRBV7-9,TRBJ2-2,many,TGTGCCAGCAGCCCCCGACCGAACACCGGGGAGCTGTTTTTT,CASSPRPNTGELFF
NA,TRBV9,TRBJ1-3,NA,TGTGCCAGCAGCGTAGGTACCGTCTCTGGAAACACCATATATTTT,CASSVGTVSGNTIYF
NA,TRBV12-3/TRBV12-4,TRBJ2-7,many,TGTGCCAGCACCATGAGCAGGCGCTCCTACGAGCAGTACTTC,CASTMSRRSYEQYF
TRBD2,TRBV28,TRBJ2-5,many,TGTGCCAGCAGTCCCGGGACTAGCGGGATTGAGACCCAGTACTTC,CASSPGTSGIETQYF
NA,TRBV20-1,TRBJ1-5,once,TGCAGTGCTAGATCCGGGATCAATCAGCCCCAGCATTTT,CSARSGINQPQHF
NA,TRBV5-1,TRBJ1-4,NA,TGCGCCAGCAGCTTGGATACAGCCGCAACTAATGAAAAACTGTTTTTT,CASSLDTAATNEKLFF
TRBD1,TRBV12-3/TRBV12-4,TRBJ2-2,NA,TGTGCCAGCAGCTCCAACAGGGGAGACACCGGGGAGCTGTTTTTT,CASSSNRGDTGELFF
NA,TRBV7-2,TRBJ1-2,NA,TGTGCCAGCAGCCCCGTACTATATCTATATGGCTACACCTTC,CASSPVLYLYGYTF
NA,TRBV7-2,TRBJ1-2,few,TGTGCCAGCAGCAAAGGGGCGGGGGTCGCTGGCTACACCTTC,CASSKGAGVAGYTF
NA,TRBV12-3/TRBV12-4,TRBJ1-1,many,TGTGCCAGCAGTTTGGGAAGGGCTGAGTACACTGAAGCTTTCTTT,CASSLGRAEYTEAFF
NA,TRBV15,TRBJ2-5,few,TGTGCCACCAGCTCGGCCCAAGAGACCCAGTACTTC,CATSSAQETQYF
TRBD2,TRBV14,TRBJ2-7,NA,TGTGCCAGCAGCCAAGTATCCGGGGGGAACGAGCAGTACTTC,CASSQVSGGNEQYF
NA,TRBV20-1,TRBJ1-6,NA,TGCAGTGCTGGGGACACCCGGAGCTCCTATAATTCACCCCTCCACTTT,CSAGDTRSSYNSPLHF
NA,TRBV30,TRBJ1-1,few,TGTGCCTGGAGTGTAATTGGGAACACTGAAGCTTTCTTT,CAWSVIGNTEAFF
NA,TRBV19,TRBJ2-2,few,TGTGCCAGTAGTATTTTCAGCGGGGAGCTGTTTTTT,CASSIFSGELFF
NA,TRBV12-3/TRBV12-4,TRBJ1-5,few,TGTGCCAGCAAGAGGCTCAATCAGCCCCAGCATTTT,CASKRLNQPQHF
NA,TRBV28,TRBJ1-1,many,TGTGCCAGCATAGGGAGGGGGGCATTGGTGGAACCTGAAGCTTTCTTT,CASIGRGALVEPEAFF
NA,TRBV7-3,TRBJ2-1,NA,TGTGCCAGCAGCTTAGGGAACGAGCCCTACAATGAGCAGTTCTTC,CASSLGNEPYNEQFF
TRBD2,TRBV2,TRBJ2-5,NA,TGTGCCAGCAGTCAGGGACTAGCGGGGGGAGCAGAGACCCAGTACTTC,CASSQGLAGGAETQYF
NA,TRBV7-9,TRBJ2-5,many,TGCGCCAGCAGCCACAGGGTTTACGAAGAGACCCAGTACTTC,CASSHRVYEETQYF
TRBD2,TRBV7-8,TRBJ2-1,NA,TGTGCCAGCAGCTCTCTGACTAGCGGACGCAATGAGCAGTTCTTC,CASSSLTSGRNEQFF
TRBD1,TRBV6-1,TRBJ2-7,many,TGTGCCAGCATGTACAGGGGAATTCACGAGCAGTACTTC,CASMYRGIHEQYF
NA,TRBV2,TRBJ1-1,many,TGTGCCAGCGCAACAATGAACACTGAAGCTTTCTTT,CASATMNTEAFF
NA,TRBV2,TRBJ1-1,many,TGTGCCAGCACTGCCCGGGACGGTACTGAAGCTTTCTTT,CASTARDGTEAFF
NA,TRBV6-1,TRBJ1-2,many,TGTGCCAGCACCCCGGGGTCCGCGGTAGGCTACACCTTC,CASTPGSAVGYTF
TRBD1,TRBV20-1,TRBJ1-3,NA,TGCAGTGCCCGGGGACAGGGTTACTCTGGAAACACCATATATTTT,CSARGQGYSGNTIYF
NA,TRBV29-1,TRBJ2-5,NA,TGCAGCGTTGGCATGCTTCAAGAGACCCAGTACTTC,CSVGMLQETQYF
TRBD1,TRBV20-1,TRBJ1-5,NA,TGCAGTGCGGGACAGGGGACGGGCAATCAGCCCCAGCATTTT,CSAGQGTGNQPQHF
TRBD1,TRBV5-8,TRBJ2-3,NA,TGTGCCAGCAGCCCGGACAGGGGCACAGATACGCAGTATTTT,CASSPDRGTDTQYF
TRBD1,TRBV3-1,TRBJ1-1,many,TGTGCCAGCAGCCAAGGGGACAGGACTGAAGCTTTCTTT,CASSQGDRTEAFF
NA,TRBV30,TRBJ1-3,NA,TGTGCCTGGAGTGGGGACTCTGGAAACACCATATATTTT,CAWSGDSGNTIYF
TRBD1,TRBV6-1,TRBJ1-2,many,TGTGCCAGCATTATGACAGGGGACTATGGCTACACCTTC,CASIMTGDYGYTF
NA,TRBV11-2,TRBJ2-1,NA,TGTGCCAGCAGCTTAATCTCGGGCTATGAGCAGTTCTTC,CASSLISGYEQFF
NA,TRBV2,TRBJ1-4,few,TGTGCCAGCAGGCCCGGCAGGGAAGTAGTAACTAATGAAAAACTGTTTTTT,CASRPGREVVTNEKLFF
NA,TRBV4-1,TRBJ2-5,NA,TGCGCCAGCAGCCTGACTAGGTCGGAAGAGACCCAGTACTTC,CASSLTRSEETQYF
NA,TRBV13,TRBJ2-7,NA,TGTGCCAGCAGCTTAAGGGGTGCTGGGGAGCAGTACTTC,CASSLRGAGEQYF
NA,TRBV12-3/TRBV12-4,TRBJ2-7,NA,TGTGCCAGCAGCCTACGTGGCTGGGAGCAGTACTTC,CASSLRGWEQYF
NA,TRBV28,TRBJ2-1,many,TGTGCCAGCACCATTAGAAGCTACACCAATGAGCAGTTCTTC,CASTIRSYTNEQFF
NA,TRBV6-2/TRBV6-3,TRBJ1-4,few,TGTGCCAGCAGTTACTCACGGGGGAAGAATGAAAAACTGTTTTTT,CASSYSRGKNEKLFF
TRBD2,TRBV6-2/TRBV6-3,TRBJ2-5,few,TGTGCCAGCAGTGAAAACGGCGGGGGTTCCCAAGAGACCCAGTACTTC,CASSENGGGSQETQYF
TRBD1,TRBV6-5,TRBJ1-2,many,TGTGCCAGCAGATACCTATCGGACAGGGGATATGGCTACACCTTC,CASRYLSDRGYGYTF